These 6 T cell receptor beta chains were all obtained from the same sample, sequenced in a study of shared clonotypes between healthy human individuals. Clones were sequenced by immunoSEQ multiplex PCR, and TCRdb holds only the in-frame ones, with some missing. The data contain roughly 1 million clones, 78% of them singletons. The sample consisted of memory CD4+ T cells from PBMCs. The subset denotes: CD45RA-negative fraction. Receptor source: a man aged 18 to 29 in good health. Some clones in this sample may be carry-over from other donors' samples.

This clone was detected a few times. The chain has TRBV5-1 and TRBJ2-2, with a tentative D call TRBD2 (5 bases). From germline, CDR1 is SGHRS and CDR2 YFSETQ. The V and J ends lost 0 bases and 6 bases respectively, with 12 bases between them. The CDR3 has 15 residues. CDR3 protein: CASSLASSPSGELFF. CDR3 bases: TGCGCCAGCAGCTTGGCGTCTAGCCCTTCCGGGGAGCTGTTTTTT.

The chain uses TRBV19 and TRBJ1-1; 9 nucleotides line up with TRBD1. V trimming: 8 bases; J trimming: 1 base; junction bases outside the gene matches: 8. The CDR3 sequence is 15 residues long. The germline gives CDR1 LNHDA, CDR2 SQIVND (reference sequence). CDR3 in DNA: TGTGCCAGTGTTACAGGGGGCGGGCGGAACACTGAAGCTTTCTTT. Its protein is CASVTGGGRNTEAFF.

The chain has TRBV7-3 and TRBJ2-1, with TRBD1 as a possible D gene (6 bases). V dropped 5 bases and J dropped 0 bases, with 23 bases sitting between them. The CDR3 length is 19 residues. The germline V gene has CDR1 SGHTA and CDR2 FQGTGA. CDR3: CASSPGQARGEVSYNEQFF. In DNA, the CDR3 is TGTGCCAGCAGCCCGGGACAAGCACGCGGTGAGGTCTCCTACAATGAGCAGTTCTTC.

This clone was counted only a few times. The chain has TRBV7-2 and TRBJ2-1; 9 nucleotides align to TRBD1. The germline CDR1 and CDR2 sequences are SGHTA and FQGNSA. J gave up 3 bases and V 5 bases, and 8 bases lay outside the gene matches. The CDR3 covers 16 residues. CDR3 DNA: TGTGCCAGCAGCCCCAAGACAGGGGGATACTACAATGAGCAGTTCTTC. It codes for CASSPKTGGYYNEQFF.

This clone was picked up many times. The V call is TRBV19, the J call TRBJ1-5; possibly TRBD1 for D (5 bases). CDR1 is LNHDA, CDR2 SQIVND, per germline (reference sequence). Trimming pared 3 bases from V and 1 base from J, leaving 10 bases between. This CDR3 has 15 residues. The CDR3, as DNA: TGTGCCAGTAGTATGGGGACCCAAAGCAATCAGCCCCAGCATTTT. Residues: CASSMGTQSNQPQHF.

The sample holds a few counts of this clone. The rearrangement uses TRBV5-1 and TRBJ2-3, with 15 bases identical to TRBD2. Trimming at V came to 4 bases and at J to 3 bases, leaving 3 bases not matched to a gene. This CDR3 has 16 amino acids. Germline CDR1 and CDR2: SGHRS and YFSETQ. The CDR3 nucleotides are TGCGCCAGCAGCGACGGACTAGCGGGAGGGACAGATACGCAGTATTTT. It encodes CASSDGLAGGTDTQYF.